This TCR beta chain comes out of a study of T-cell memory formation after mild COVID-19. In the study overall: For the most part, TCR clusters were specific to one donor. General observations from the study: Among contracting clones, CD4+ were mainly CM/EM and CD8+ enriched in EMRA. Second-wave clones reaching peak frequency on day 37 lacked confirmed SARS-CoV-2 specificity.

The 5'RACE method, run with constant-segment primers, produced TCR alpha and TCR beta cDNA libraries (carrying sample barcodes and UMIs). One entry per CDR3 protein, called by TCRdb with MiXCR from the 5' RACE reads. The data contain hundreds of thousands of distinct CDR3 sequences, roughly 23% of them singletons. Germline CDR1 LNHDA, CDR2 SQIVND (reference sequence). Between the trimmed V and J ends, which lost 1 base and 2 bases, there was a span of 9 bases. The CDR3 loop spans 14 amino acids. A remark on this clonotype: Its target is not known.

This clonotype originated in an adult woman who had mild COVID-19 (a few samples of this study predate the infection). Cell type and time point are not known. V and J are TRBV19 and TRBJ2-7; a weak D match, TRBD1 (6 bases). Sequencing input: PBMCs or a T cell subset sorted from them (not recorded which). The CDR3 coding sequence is TGTGCCAGTAGTATAGGCAGGGGCGCCTACGAGCAGTACTTC. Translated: CASSIGRGAYEQYF.